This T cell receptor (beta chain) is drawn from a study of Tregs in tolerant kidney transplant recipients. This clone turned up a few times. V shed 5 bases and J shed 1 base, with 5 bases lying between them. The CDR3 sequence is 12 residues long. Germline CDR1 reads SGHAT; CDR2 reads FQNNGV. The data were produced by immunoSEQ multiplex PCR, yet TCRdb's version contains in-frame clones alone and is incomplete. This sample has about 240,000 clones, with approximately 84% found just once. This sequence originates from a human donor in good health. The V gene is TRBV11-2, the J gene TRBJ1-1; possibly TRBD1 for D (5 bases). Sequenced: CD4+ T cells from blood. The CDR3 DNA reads TGTGCCAGCAGCGACAGGAACACTGAAGCTTTCTTT. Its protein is CASSDRNTEAFF.